The sequence of this TCR beta chain was determined in a study of PD-1 blockade in classical Hodgkin lymphoma. Points from the study as a whole: With CD4+ cells, TCR diversity rose significantly by C4D1, but not with CD8+ cells.

This table comes from immunoSEQ multiplex PCR, and its TCRdb copy is limited to in-frame clones, with some not included. The sample lists 25,000 to 35,000 clones; 70% were seen once. All patients experienced relapse after autologous stem cell transplantation, and brentuximab vedotin exposure was variable. Points on this clone: Its antigen is undetermined.

This sequence originates from a human donor with classical Hodgkin lymphoma. The input for sequencing was peripheral blood mononuclear cells (PBMCs), taken before the second cycle of nivolumab.

CDR3 coding DNA: TGTGCCAGCAGCTTACTGGGGCCACGTTACAATGAGCAGTTCTTC. Its translation is CASSLLGPRYNEQFF. J is TRBJ2-1 and V is TRBV13; D possibly corresponds to TRBD1 (5 bases). V was shortened by 2 bases and J by 4 bases, with 12 bases between the two germline ends. This CDR3 is built from 15 residues. The germline V gene has CDR1 PRHDT and CDR2 FYEKMQ (reference sequence).